The present T cell receptor (beta chain) was sequenced within a study of cytomegalovirus exposure and HLA in healthy donors. General study results and limits: Donors belonging to an Asian-associated ancestry cluster reportedly showed fewer N-insertions in productive TCRs than the roughly 670-donor mean, according to what a later analysis found.

A word on this clone: Its antigen is undetermined.

PCR was performed using 60 Vbeta and 13 Jbeta primers. The protocol was immunoSEQ multiplex PCR, while the TCRdb copy is restricted to in-frame clones and leaves out a portion. The sample lists about 160,000 clones, around 77% occurring once. CDR1 is SNHLY, CDR2 FYNNEI, per germline. The CDR3 loop spans 15 amino acids. Trimming shortened V by 0 bases and J by 4 bases, and 12 bases separated the two germline ends. Sequencing was done on a sample of PBMCs. This TCR derives from a woman under 40 in good health and CMV-seronegative. V usage is TRBV2 and J usage is TRBJ1-1, with D unresolved. DNA for the CDR3: TGTGCCAGCAGTGAAGCGCTTCGGGGAAGCACTGAAGCTTTCTTT. This translates into CASSEALRGSTEAFF.